The 16 T cell receptor beta chains listed next were all sequenced from one sample in a study of CD8+CD57+ T cells in acquired aplastic anemia. Selection for sequencing was limited to patients who had shown CD8+CD57+ cell expansion by flow cytometry. The TCR beta profiling, which covered VDJ combination and CDR3 sequence, was carried out using genomic DNA as the template. One entry per CDR3 protein results from TCRdb running MiXCR on the reads. Seen here are around 500,000 distinct CDR3 sequences, more than 25% observed once, and the top ten hold 0.75% to 0.95%. The sequencing sample was made of sorted CD4+, CD8+, or CD8+CD57+ T cells (not recorded which) from PBMCs. Receptors were obtained from a human donor with aplastic anemia.

The V and J genes are TRBV5-1 and TRBJ2-7; D possibly corresponds to TRBD1 (5 bases). The CDR3 loop spans 14 amino acids. Trimming removed 0 bases at V and 1 base at J, with 8 bases between. The germline gives CDR1 SGHRS, CDR2 YFSETQ. The CDR3 bases are TGCGCCAGCAGCTTGGAAGGGGCATCCTACGAGCAGTACTTC. Translating it yields CASSLEGASYEQYF.

This clonotype was observed at least ten times. V usage is TRBV5-1 and J usage is TRBJ1-6; 11 bases are a match to TRBD1. V was clipped by 0 bases and J by 9 bases; unmatched bases: 2. The CDR3 spans 15 residues. Germline CDR1 reads SGHRS; CDR2 reads YFSETQ. The CDR3 is CASSLGGTGGSPLHF. Written as DNA, the CDR3 is TGCGCCAGCAGCTTGGGTGGGACAGGGGGTTCACCCCTCCACTTT.

In regard to this clonotype: A much larger clone differs by one base, so this may be a read error. V and J are TRBV2 and TRBJ2-7, with 9 positions matching TRBD1. The trim removed 7 bases at V and 4 bases at J, leaving 11 bases unmatched. CDR3 length equals 15 residues. The V gene's germline CDR1 is SNHLY and CDR2 FYNNEI. CDR3 residues: CASTPNRDREYEQYF. The DNA for the CDR3 is TGTGCCAGCACACCTAACCGGGACAGGGAATACGAGCAGTACTTC.

J is TRBJ2-7 and V is TRBV12-3 or TRBV12-4; 11 bases line up with TRBD1. Unmatched junction bases numbered 5, after V lost 6 bases and J lost 4 bases. This CDR3 contains 14 residues. CDR3 nucleotides: TGTGCCAGCAGGAGGACAGGGGGCGGGTACGAGCAGTACTTC. Translating it yields CASRRTGGGYEQYF.

This clonotype has more than one count but fewer than ten. This sequence joins TRBV5-4 and TRBJ2-7; either TRBD1 or TRBD2 may fit D (5 bases each). The CDR3 runs 14 residues. Trimming stripped 3 bases from V and 3 bases from J, with 13 bases between. Germline CDR1 and CDR2: SGHNT and YYREEE (reference sequence). The CDR3 region has the DNA TGTGCCAGCAGCTCCAGGGACGGAGACTACGAGCAGTACTTC. Its protein is CASSSRDGDYEQYF.

This clonotype was counted ten times or more. The V call is TRBV25-1, the J call TRBJ1-1, with D maybe TRBD1 (5 bases). The CDR3 has 15 amino acids. With 2 bases removed from V and 3 bases from J, the gap between germline ends came to 13 bases. CDR1 and CDR2 (germline): MGHDK, SYGVNS. The DNA of the CDR3 is TGTGCCAGCAGTGAAAGTCAGGGAGGGGACACTGAAGCTTTCTTT. Protein: CASSESQGGDTEAFF.

The rearrangement links TRBV6-5 to TRBJ2-7; D remains ambiguous. V was cut by 0 bases and J by 6 bases, with 15 bases left in between. CDR1 MNHEY and CDR2 SVGAGI come from the germline V gene. This CDR3 has 15 amino acids. In DNA, the CDR3 is TGTGCCAGCAGTTACTCCGCTCAGGAGCTCGGCGAGCAGTACGTC. Protein product: CASSYSAQELGEQYV.

This clonotype appeared many times. The chain uses TRBV7-9 and TRBJ1-2; no reliable D call. The germline V gene has CDR1 SEHNR and CDR2 FQNEAQ (reference sequence). V dropped 1 base and J dropped 6 bases, with 9 bases sitting between them. CDR3 length: 13 amino acids. The CDR3 sequence is CASSLGGSDGYTF. Written as DNA, the CDR3 is TGTGCCAGCAGCTTAGGAGGGAGCGATGGCTACACCTTC. The entire variable domain, with the rest obtained from reference TRBV7-9 and TRBJ1-2, is as follows: DTGVSQNPRHKITKRGQNVTFRCDPISEHNRLYWYRQTLGQGPEFLTYFQNEAQLEKSRLLSDRFSAERPKGSFSTLEIQRTEQGDSAMYLCASSLGGSDGYTFGSGTRLTVV.

This clonotype has a count of ten or more. The chain couples TRBV7-9 to TRBJ1-2; D possibly corresponds to TRBD1 (5 bases). The germline V and J ends were trimmed by 1 base and 4 bases, with 13 bases remaining between them. Germline V CDR1 and CDR2: SEHNR, FQNEAQ (reference sequence). This CDR3 region has 15 residues. CDR3 in DNA: TGTGCCAGCAGCTTAGGGTCGGGGGATGGCTATGGCTACACCTTC. This gives the protein CASSLGSGDGYGYTF.

This clonotype was counted between two and nine times. The rearrangement joins TRBV7-9 to TRBJ1-3; D not resolved. The CDR3 extends over 14 amino acids. Trimming removed 4 bases at V and 8 bases at J, with 15 bases between. Germline CDR1 reads SEHNR; CDR2 reads FQNEAQ (reference sequence). The DNA of the CDR3 is TGTGCCAGCAGCTCAAATTCCTACACGGACACCATATATTTT. Protein product: CASSSNSYTDTIYF.

This clonotype was detected a few times. This rearrangement joins TRBV25-1 to TRBJ2-7; 9 bases agree with TRBD1. CDR3 length: 14 amino acids. Germline loops: CDR1 MGHDK, CDR2 SYGVNS. J gave up 0 bases and V 8 bases, and 5 bases lay outside the gene matches. As DNA, the CDR3 is TGTGCCAGCGCGGGGGACAGGGCCTCCTACGAGCAGTACTTC. This sequence encodes CASAGDRASYEQYF.

This clonotype was recorded at least ten times. This rearrangement joins TRBV15 to TRBJ2-7; TRBD2 matches 9 bases. This CDR3 comprises 18 residues. V lost 0 bases to trimming and J lost 1 base; unmatched junction nucleotides: 10. The germline V gene encodes CDR1 LNHNV and CDR2 YYDKDF (reference sequence). CDR3 DNA sequence: TGTGCCACCAGCAGAGATCCCCCGACTAGCGGTACTTCCTACGAGCAGTACTTC. It codes for CATSRDPPTSGTSYEQYF.

This chain connects TRBV10-2 to TRBJ2-3, with TRBD2 as a possible D gene (5 bases). Germline CDR1 WSHSY, CDR2 SAAADI. Trimming removed 8 bases at V and 1 base at J, with 16 bases between. The CDR3 contains 15 residues. The CDR3 region is CASASASGRTDTQYF. The CDR3 nucleotides are TGCGCCAGCGCATCGGCCAGCGGACGCACAGATACGCAGTATTTT.

V and J are TRBV5-1 and TRBJ2-1, with 10 bases that match TRBD2. Looked up from germline, CDR1 is SGHRS and CDR2 is YFSETQ. After removal of 0 bases from V and 7 bases from J, the junction contained 4 bases not matched to a gene. CDR3 length: 15 amino acids. The CDR3 loop reads CASSLALAGGNEQFF. In DNA form, the CDR3 reads TGCGCCAGCAGCTTGGCCTTAGCGGGAGGAAATGAGCAGTTCTTC.

The table lists this clonotype with many counts. V gene TRBV2 combines with J gene TRBJ2-1, with D hard to call. This CDR3 is 11 amino acids long. Trimming cost V 2 bases and J 8 bases, with 4 bases left between them. Germline-derived CDR1 and CDR2 are SNHLY and FYNNEI. The CDR3 region has the DNA TGTGCCAGCAGTGAAACGGATGAGCAGTTCTTC. This gives the protein CASSETDEQFF.

The V gene is TRBV19, the J gene TRBJ2-1; TRBD2 agrees at 8 bases. Germline loops: CDR1 LNHDA, CDR2 SQIVND (reference sequence). CDR3 length: 15 amino acids. V trimming: 6 bases; J trimming: 0 bases; junction bases outside the gene matches: 4. CDR3 sequence (DNA): TGTGCCAGTAGGAGTAGCGGGGACTCCTACAATGAGCAGTTCTTC. This translates into CASRSSGDSYNEQFF.